Listed below are T cell receptor beta chains from one sample, sequenced in a study of post-analysis software for immune sequencing data. TCRdb used MiXCR to reprocess the PCR reads, holding one entry per CDR3 protein. The sample lists approximately 730,000 distinct CDR3 sequences; approximately 30% were seen once. The sample consisted of blood. The receptors stem from a girl aged 5 to 17 with multiple sclerosis. The CDR3 runs from the conserved cysteine through the conserved F or W. D genes are given only for firm matches. Clone sizes are given selectively: once, few, many, or a class where the clone is expanded.

D: -
J: TRBJ2-6
V: TRBV7-2
size: -
CDR3: CASSFGPTQSGANVLTF
DNA: TGTGCCAGCAGCTTTGGTCCCACCCAGTCTGGGGCCAACGTCCTGACTTTC

D: -
J: TRBJ2-2
V: TRBV7-8
size: -
CDR3: CASSPVGAKNTGELFF
DNA: TGTGCCAGCAGCCCGGTAGGGGCAAAGAACACCGGGGAGCTGTTTTTT

D: -
J: TRBJ2-4
V: TRBV5-5
size: -
CDR3: CASNYYRDLWSENIQYF
DNA: TGTGCCAGCAACTATTACAGGGACCTATGGTCGGAAAACATTCAGTACTTC

D: TRBD2
J: TRBJ2-1
V: TRBV11-3
size: few
CDR3: CASSLGLAGGPFDEQFF
DNA: TGTGCCAGCAGCTTGGGCCTAGCGGGAGGGCCGTTCGATGAGCAGTTCTTC

D: -
J: TRBJ2-4
V: TRBV20-1
size: few
CDR3: CSARPAGRLAKNIQYF
DNA: TGCAGTGCTAGACCAGCAGGGAGGCTAGCCAAAAACATTCAGTACTTC

D: TRBD1
J: TRBJ2-1
V: TRBV20-1
size: -
CDR3: CSATTGVSSYNEQFF
DNA: TGCAGTGCTACGACAGGGGTGTCATCCTACAATGAGCAGTTCTTC

D: -
J: TRBJ2-5
V: TRBV24-1
size: -
CDR3: CATSDFDRETQYF
DNA: TGTGCCACCAGTGATTTTGACAGAGAGACCCAGTACTTC

D: -
J: TRBJ2-7
V: TRBV20-1
size: few
CDR3: CSAQTGTAAYEQYF
DNA: TGCAGTGCTCAGACGGGCACAGCGGCCTACGAGCAGTACTTC

D: -
J: TRBJ1-1
V: TRBV5-1
size: -
CDR3: CASSIPNTEAFF
DNA: TGCGCCAGCAGCATCCCGAACACTGAAGCTTTCTTT

D: -
J: TRBJ2-1
V: TRBV20-1
size: once
CDR3: CSAEDGAHINEQFF
DNA: TGCAGTGCTGAGGACGGGGCCCATATCAATGAGCAGTTCTTC

D: TRBD2
J: TRBJ2-3
V: TRBV28
size: few
CDR3: CGATGPGGASTDTQYF
DNA: TGTGGGGCAACAGGGCCGGGAGGGGCAAGCACAGATACGCAGTATTTT

D: TRBD2
J: TRBJ2-7
V: TRBV20-1
size: -
CDR3: CSAKGLSYEQYF
DNA: TGCAGTGCAAAGGGACTATCCTACGAGCAGTACTTC

D: -
J: TRBJ1-5
V: TRBV4-2
size: few
CDR3: CASSQGQGGQPQHF
DNA: TGTGCCAGCAGCCAAGGGCAGGGAGGGCAGCCCCAGCATTTT

D: -
J: TRBJ1-2
V: TRBV12-3/TRBV12-4
size: few
CDR3: CASSLTRYYGYTF
DNA: TGTGCCAGCAGCCTGACACGCTACTATGGCTACACCTTC

D: -
J: TRBJ2-1
V: TRBV4-3
size: -
CDR3: CASSQERARNEQFF
DNA: TGCGCCAGCAGCCAAGAACGGGCTCGCAATGAGCAGTTCTTC

D: -
J: TRBJ2-3
V: TRBV24-1
size: -
CDR3: CATSDSSTDTQYF
DNA: TGTGCCACCAGTGATTCTAGCACAGATACGCAGTATTTT

D: -
J: TRBJ2-5
V: TRBV20-1
size: -
CDR3: CSAPKYRRTSGTQYF
DNA: TGCAGTGCTCCGAAGTATAGGAGGACCTCGGGGACCCAGTACTTC

D: TRBD2
J: TRBJ2-1
V: TRBV20-1
size: -
CDR3: CSARDRTSGRNEQFF
DNA: TGCAGTGCTAGAGATAGAACTAGCGGGAGGAATGAGCAGTTCTTC

D: TRBD1
J: TRBJ2-2
V: TRBV5-1
size: few
CDR3: CASSLKGALTGELFF
DNA: TGCGCCAGCAGCTTGAAGGGGGCATTGACCGGGGAGCTGTTTTTT

D: -
J: TRBJ1-5
V: TRBV12-3/TRBV12-4
size: few
CDR3: CASIRRQDYSNQPQHF
DNA: TGTGCCAGCATCCGCCGACAGGACTATAGCAATCAGCCCCAGCATTTT

D: TRBD2
J: TRBJ2-6
V: TRBV5-5
size: -
CDR3: CASSLIGLAVTSGANVLTF
DNA: TGTGCCAGCAGCTTGATCGGCCTAGCGGTGACCTCTGGGGCCAACGTCCTGACTTTC

D: TRBD1
J: TRBJ2-3
V: TRBV10-3
size: -
CDR3: CAIYRGSSTDTQYF
DNA: TGTGCCATCTACAGGGGCTCCTCCACAGATACGCAGTATTTT

D: TRBD2
J: TRBJ2-3
V: TRBV7-2
size: few
CDR3: CASSRWEGIDTDTQYF
DNA: TGTGCCAGCAGCCGGTGGGAGGGGATCGACACAGATACGCAGTATTTT

D: -
J: TRBJ2-7
V: TRBV6-2/TRBV6-3
size: -
CDR3: CASSWVAEEQYF
DNA: TGTGCCAGCAGTTGGGTAGCTGAAGAGCAGTACTTC

D: -
J: TRBJ2-1
V: TRBV6-2/TRBV6-3
size: -
CDR3: CASSYLAPYEQFF
DNA: TGTGCCAGCAGTTACCTAGCCCCCTATGAGCAGTTCTTC

D: TRBD1
J: TRBJ2-1
V: TRBV6-5
size: -
CDR3: CASSGTGTVYNEQFF
DNA: TGTGCCAGCAGTGGGACAGGGACGGTATACAATGAGCAGTTCTTC

D: -
J: TRBJ1-4
V: TRBV11-2
size: -
CDR3: CASSSGYRVVEKLFF
DNA: TGTGCCAGCAGTTCAGGCTACAGGGTGGTTGAAAAACTGTTTTTT

D: TRBD1
J: TRBJ2-7
V: TRBV9
size: -
CDR3: CASSKGQGAVEQYF
DNA: TGTGCCAGCAGCAAGGGACAGGGGGCCGTCGAGCAGTACTTC

D: -
J: TRBJ2-3
V: TRBV5-1
size: -
CDR3: CASSPPTNRLTDTQYF
DNA: TGCGCCAGCAGCCCCCCGACCAATCGTCTCACAGATACGCAGTATTTT

D: TRBD2
J: TRBJ2-1
V: TRBV7-8
size: -
CDR3: CASSRTSGIGEQFF
DNA: TGTGCCAGCAGCCGGACTAGCGGGATCGGCGAGCAGTTCTTC

D: TRBD2
J: TRBJ2-7
V: TRBV6-6
size: -
CDR3: CASSYGVGLAGYEQYF
DNA: TGTGCCAGCAGTTACGGCGTTGGACTAGCGGGTTACGAGCAGTACTTC

D: -
J: TRBJ2-1
V: TRBV6-5
size: -
CDR3: CASSYGRLGSNNEQFF
DNA: TGTGCCAGCAGTTACGGGCGCCTTGGGTCTAACAATGAGCAGTTCTTC

D: -
J: TRBJ2-1
V: TRBV7-2
size: few
CDR3: CASSIHTSNEQFF
DNA: TGTGCCAGCAGCATACACACTTCCAATGAGCAGTTCTTC

D: -
J: TRBJ2-2
V: TRBV28
size: -
CDR3: CASSFRGGPTGELFF
DNA: TGTGCCAGCAGTTTCAGGGGAGGGCCTACCGGGGAGCTGTTTTTT

D: -
J: TRBJ2-6
V: TRBV27
size: many
CDR3: CASSLSGVGANVLTF
DNA: TGTGCCAGCAGTTTATCAGGGGTCGGGGCCAACGTCCTGACTTTC

D: TRBD1
J: TRBJ1-2
V: TRBV29-1
size: many
CDR3: CSVRTGGSYGYTF
DNA: TGCAGCGTGCGGACAGGGGGGAGCTATGGCTACACCTTC

D: -
J: TRBJ2-1
V: TRBV7-2
size: -
CDR3: CASGPTRGNLNEQFF
DNA: TGTGCCAGCGGTCCTACGAGGGGGAACCTCAATGAGCAGTTCTTC

D: -
J: TRBJ2-5
V: TRBV20-1
size: -
CDR3: CSARKWSMPIEETQYF
DNA: TGCAGTGCTAGAAAATGGTCAATGCCGATCGAGGAGACCCAGTACTTC

D: -
J: TRBJ2-5
V: TRBV7-9
size: -
CDR3: CASSPPWFGEQETQYF
DNA: TGTGCCAGCAGCCCGCCCTGGTTTGGCGAACAAGAGACCCAGTACTTC

D: -
J: TRBJ1-2
V: TRBV12-3/TRBV12-4
size: many
CDR3: CASSLAANYGYTF
DNA: TGCGCCAGCAGCTTGGCAGCTAACTATGGCTACACCTTC

D: TRBD1
J: TRBJ1-5
V: TRBV9
size: few
CDR3: CASSPTGGGWPQHF
DNA: TGTGCCAGCAGCCCAACAGGGGGTGGGTGGCCCCAGCATTTT

D: -
J: TRBJ1-2
V: TRBV15
size: few
CDR3: CATSRGYGYTF
DNA: TGTGCCACCAGCAGAGGTTATGGCTACACCTTC

D: -
J: TRBJ2-3
V: TRBV7-2
size: once
CDR3: CASSLWGAIGTDTQYF
DNA: TGTGCCAGCAGCTTATGGGGGGCGATTGGCACAGATACGCAGTATTTT

D: -
J: TRBJ1-2
V: TRBV6-1
size: -
CDR3: CASSVRGGGSGVSYGYTF
DNA: TGTGCCAGCAGTGTTCGGGGTGGTGGCTCAGGGGTATCCTATGGCTACACCTTC

D: TRBD1
J: TRBJ1-1
V: TRBV7-2
size: -
CDR3: CASSLLTGQVRRTEAFF
DNA: TGTGCCAGCAGCTTACTTACGGGACAGGTGAGACGTACTGAAGCTTTCTTT

D: -
J: TRBJ1-5
V: TRBV20-1
size: few
CDR3: CSARDGQPSNQPQHF
DNA: TGCAGTGCTAGAGATGGGCAGCCGAGCAATCAGCCCCAGCATTTT

D: -
J: TRBJ2-2
V: TRBV29-1
size: few
CDR3: CSVDHTNTGELFF
DNA: TGCAGCGTTGACCACACGAACACCGGGGAGCTGTTTTTT

D: -
J: TRBJ1-2
V: TRBV3-1
size: -
CDR3: CASSQSPPIVQYGYTF
DNA: TGTGCCAGCAGCCAAAGTCCCCCCATCGTGCAATATGGCTACACCTTC

D: -
J: TRBJ2-7
V: TRBV12-3/TRBV12-4
size: many
CDR3: CASSSASVVEQYF
DNA: TGTGCCAGCAGTTCCGCTAGTGTAGTTGAGCAGTACTTC

D: -
J: TRBJ2-2
V: TRBV24-1
size: -
CDR3: CATSDGYTGELFF
DNA: TGTGCCACCAGTGACGGATACACCGGGGAGCTGTTTTTT

D: -
J: TRBJ2-3
V: TRBV5-1
size: -
CDR3: CASTEGSSTDTQYF
DNA: TGCGCCAGTACCGAGGGGTCAAGCACAGATACGCAGTATTTT

D: TRBD1
J: TRBJ2-1
V: TRBV5-6
size: few
CDR3: CASSPHRGTYNEQFF
DNA: TGTGCCAGCAGCCCGCACAGGGGCACCTACAATGAGCAGTTCTTC

D: -
J: TRBJ2-7
V: TRBV3-1
size: few
CDR3: CASSQNVGNEQYF
DNA: TGTGCCAGCAGCCAAAACGTGGGCAACGAGCAGTACTTC

D: TRBD1
J: TRBJ2-7
V: TRBV5-1
size: few
CDR3: CASSSDRGRDEQYF
DNA: TGCGCCAGCAGCTCCGACAGGGGGCGTGACGAGCAGTACTTC

D: TRBD1
J: TRBJ1-1
V: TRBV7-9
size: -
CDR3: CASSLVEGAKTEAFF
DNA: TGTGCCAGCAGCTTAGTTGAGGGGGCGAAGACTGAAGCTTTCTTT